This T cell receptor (beta chain) was found in a study of vaccination and CD4 T cells after COVID-19. About the research overall: Overlapping spike peptides served as the stimulus for the cells. These peptides came from SARS-CoV-2 and from the common cold coronaviruses HCoV-NL63, HCoV-OC43 and HCoV-229E.

This clonotype was detected once. Antigen specificity is unknown. The Oncomine TCR Beta short-read assay was applied to DNA of cultured CD4+ T cells. TCRdb redid the calling of the PCR reads with MiXCR, one entry per CDR3 protein. The data show 15,000 to 20,000 distinct CDR3 sequences, 59% seen once. CDR1 and CDR2 from the germline V gene are LNHDA and SQIVND (reference sequence). V lost 6 bases, J lost 2 bases, and 13 bases lay in between. This CDR3 contains 14 residues. Noted treatment: approximately 9-day PBMC culture with coronavirus spike peptide pools or control peptides (ViraFEST assay). In the ViraFEST assay, peptide-pool expansion preceded TCR sequencing of expanded clonotypes.

V gene TRBV19 combines with J gene TRBJ1-1; D may be TRBD1 (6 bases). The specimen was CD4+ T cells from blood, cultured in vitro, collected after SARS-CoV-2 vaccination. The clonotype comes from a human donor who had recovered from COVID-19. CDR3 coding DNA: TGTGCCAGTAGCGTAACAGGGAGCAACACTGAAGCTTTCTTT. It yields the protein CASSVTGSNTEAFF.